This entry concerns a single TCR beta chain. Its antigen is currently not known. No base quality information exists; no much larger clone differs at one position. The sample comes from a study of T cell responses to AZD1222 COVID-19 vaccine (dated by TCRdb to the early 2020s). Concerning the study at large: A total of just over 230 trial participants underwent TCR sequencing, of whom 200 to 220 received two doses of AZD1222 and some 26 received two doses of the MenACWY control vaccine. Trial participants were enrolled by age into subgroups of 18-55, 56-69 and 70-plus years, and around 150, 29 and 61 TCR-sequenced participants, respectively, were included in these subgroups. Here is what the overall study found, with its caveats: A significant rise in spike-specific TCR breadth and depth was observed after two AZD1222 doses relative to day 0 and relative to MenACWY recipients. Only five or six AZD1222 recipients were SARS-CoV-2 seropositive at baseline, limiting conclusions about previously exposed vaccinees. Because no day 14 peak-response samples were available, repertoires were characterized only after the peak T cell response. CD4 TCRs associated with the vaccine covered the entire spike protein, and the dominant responses were in regions 160-218 and 743-854. The 56-69-year group was small, and its depth increase did not reach significance, likely because of low power. Most participants were white British and females outnumbered males, and the authors suggested that clonal diversity may have been underestimated. Nearly half of unique spike-specific TCRs reportedly recognized epitopes outside regions mutated in the B.1.351 and B.1.1.7 variants.

The CDR3 regions of human TCRbeta chains were analyzed by immunosequencing. On the authors' methods: Repertoire TCRs were checked for matches against a reference library of SARS-CoV-2-specific TCRs that had been generated using the MIRA antigen-specificity platform. Breadth was defined as the fraction of unique TCRs that were SARS-CoV-2-associated, and depth was defined as the fraction of total T cells that were SARS-CoV-2-associated. Using the MIRA data, every spike-specific TCR was mapped to the spike region that the TCR reacted to and assigned to either a CD4 or a CD8 class. Log10-transformed breadth and depth values were compared by one-way ANOVA with Sidak's multiple comparisons tests. Entries here come from immuneACCESS through TCRdb and include only in-frame sequences with V and J called. Some clones fail to appear in such tables; in the studies checked, an unresolved V gene covers under half of the shortfall, and the cause of the remainder is unknown. V, J and clone size reflect that table, while D and trimming were determined from the DNA. The table for this sample lists 180,000 or so clones; around 89% of them were counted only once. Approximately 26% of the sample is in the top ten clones.

Interpreted using the paper, the time point label stands for: about 28 days (+/-7) after the second vaccine dose. AZD1222 recipients whose second dose came at about 4 weeks and those whose second dose came at about 12 weeks were combined into one group, since spike-specific TCR depth and breadth did not differ between the two schedules. Samples from vaccinated people were obtained from the UK trials COV001 and COV002, which included a single-blind randomized controlled phase 2/3 trial of AZD1222 (ChAdOx1 nCoV-19) in healthy adults. Trial participant PBMC samples were collected at day 0 and day 28 after the second dose for TCRbeta chain sequencing. The CDR3 spans 12 residues, from the cysteine through the phenylalanine. Left in the record is the CDR3 DNA by itself, 36 bases read in frame from the first base. CDR1 and CDR2 (MDHEN, SYDVKM) derive from the germline V gene. Germline trimming amounts to 8 bases on V and 11 bases on J, with 9 as the count of junction bases outside the gene matches.

The sequence joins TRBV28 to TRBJ1-5, and TRBD1 aligns with 7 junction nucleotides. The receptor's source is an adult who received the AZD1222 COVID-19 vaccine. The sequencing used peripheral blood, collected 28 days after the second AZD1222 dose. CDR3 region: CASYHSGQAQHF. The nucleotide sequence reads as follows: TGTGCCAGCTATCACAGCGGACAGGCCCAGCATTTT.